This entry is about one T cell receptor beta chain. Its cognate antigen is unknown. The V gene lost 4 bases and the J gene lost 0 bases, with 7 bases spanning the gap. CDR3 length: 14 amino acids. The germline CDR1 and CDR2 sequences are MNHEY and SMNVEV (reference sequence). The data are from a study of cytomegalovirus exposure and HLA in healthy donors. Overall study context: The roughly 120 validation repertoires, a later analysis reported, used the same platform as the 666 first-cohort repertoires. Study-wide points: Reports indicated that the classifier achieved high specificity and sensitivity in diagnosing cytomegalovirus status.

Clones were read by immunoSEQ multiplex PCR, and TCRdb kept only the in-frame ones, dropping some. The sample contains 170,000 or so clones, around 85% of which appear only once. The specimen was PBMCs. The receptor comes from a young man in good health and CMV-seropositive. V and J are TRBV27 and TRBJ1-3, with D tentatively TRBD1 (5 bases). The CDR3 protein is CASSSDSSGNTIYF. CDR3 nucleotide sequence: TGTGCCAGCAGTTCAGACAGCTCTGGAAACACCATATATTTT.